This T cell receptor (beta chain) comes out of a study of vaccination effects on CD4 cells after COVID-19. The study's findings and limits: Convalescent patients were scarce, and early post-infection timepoints were absent.

Measured with immunoSEQ multiplex PCR; TCRdb has only the in-frame clones, and not every one. The sample has 50,000 to 70,000 clones; 70% to 85% are singletons. V was clipped by 3 bases and J by 3 bases; unmatched bases: 7. CDR1 is SEHNR and CDR2 is FQNEAQ in the germline V gene (reference sequence). The CDR3 is 17 amino acids. This clone was seen more than once but under ten times. Its antigen is unidentified. At the end of about ten days of culture, CD4+ T cells were isolated. The chain carries TRBV7-9 and TRBJ2-2; 10 positions agree with TRBD2. The starting material was CD4+ T cells from PBMCs cultured without peptide, obtained before COVID-19 vaccination. The TCR was taken from a human donor who had a prior SARS-CoV-2 infection. This CDR3 is CASSFRSGGVDTGELFF. The CDR3 coding sequence is TGTGCCAGCAGCTTCCGGAGCGGGGGGGTTGACACCGGGGAGCTGTTTTTT.